The T cell receptor (beta chain) under discussion was sequenced for a study of cytomegalovirus exposure and HLA in healthy donors. As for the study in general: As an earlier analysis found, about 179 million T cells yielded 100 million to 130 million unique TCR beta sequences.

Vbeta (60) and Jbeta (13) primers were used in the PCR. As handled by the study authors: Unique TCR beta chains totaled roughly 80 million in a later count, with roughly 11 million of them shared. Assay: immunoSEQ multiplex PCR; the TCRdb copy retains only in-frame clones and omits some. V and J calls and clone size are as listed in that table; D and trimming were resolved from the DNA. The sample includes about 170,000 clones, 75% to 90% of them seen just once. The CDR3 is made up of 14 amino acids. The germline CDR1 and CDR2 sequences are MNHEY and SMNVEV (reference sequence). The trim removed 5 bases at V and 3 bases at J, leaving 6 bases unmatched. The study, taken as a whole, reports: In a later analysis, productive TCRs from donors in an Asian-associated ancestry cluster reportedly carried fewer N-insertions than the cohort mean. Per published reports, the classifier diagnosed cytomegalovirus status with high specificity and sensitivity.

Note on this clone: Its antigen is unknown.

Material for sequencing was PBMCs. The chain has TRBV27 and TRBJ2-7; 8 bases agree with TRBD1. The receptor's source is a male donor in good health and CMV-seronegative. As DNA, the CDR3 is TGTGCCAGCAGTAAGGACAGGGCTTACTACGAGCAGTACTTC. Translating it yields CASSKDRAYYEQYF.